Detailed here is one T cell receptor (beta chain). These data come from a study of shared clonotypes between healthy human individuals. Study-level background: Each donor had three CD4 naive, three CD4 memory, two CD8 naive and one CD8 memory plate.

Genomic DNA from each subset was divided evenly over several immunoSEQ plates. Clones were read by immunoSEQ multiplex PCR, and TCRdb kept only the in-frame ones, dropping some. The table includes some 900,000 clones, approximately 80% detected once. Germline CDR1 and CDR2: LNHDA and SQIVND (reference sequence). The CDR3 has 13 amino acids. V gave up 1 base and J gave up 5 bases, with 5 bases separating them. The CD4+ fraction was divided into a CD45RA+ naive subset and a CD45RA-negative memory subset. V gene TRBV19 combines with J gene TRBJ2-2; D not certain. Sequenced sample: memory CD4+ T cells sorted from blood. Noted subset: CD45RA-negative fraction. This clonotype was sampled from a man aged 18-30 years in good health. The CDR3 coding sequence is TGTGCCAGTAGTATAGTTGGGACCGGGGAGCTGTTTTTT. As protein: CASSIVGTGELFF.